Listed here are 24 T cell receptor beta chains from one sample, sequenced in a study of blood T cell repertoires in COVID-19. Clones were read by immunoSEQ multiplex PCR, and TCRdb kept only the in-frame ones, dropping some. The sample includes more than 140,000 clones, around 84% of them seen just once. The sample comprised peripheral blood. The receptors stem from a woman aged 60 to 75 with acute or convalescent COVID-19.

This rearrangement joins TRBV19 to TRBJ1-4; possible D gene TRBD1, 5 bases. V was pared by 6 bases and J by 5 bases, with 19 bases between. The CDR3 runs 16 residues. In germline, CDR1 is LNHDA, CDR2 SQIVND (reference sequence). The DNA of the CDR3 is TGTGCCAGTAGCAGGGCCGCTGAGGTTCAGAATGAAAAACTGTTTTTT. It codes for CASSRAAEVQNEKLFF.

The chain couples TRBV30 to TRBJ1-5; D call uncertain. V lost 0 bases and J 0 bases, leaving 6 bases between the germline ends. The CDR3 is 14 residues long. CDR1 is GTSNPN, CDR2 SVGIG, per germline (reference sequence). The CDR3 here is CAWSVGYSNQPQHF. CDR3 DNA sequence: TGTGCCTGGAGTGTCGGGTATAGCAATCAGCCCCAGCATTTT. Combining the CDR3 with reference TRBV30 and TRBJ1-5 gives the whole variable domain SQTIHQWPATLVQPVGSPLSLECTVEGTSNPNLYWYRQAAGRGLQLLFYSVGIGQISSEVPQNLSASRPQDRQFILSSKKLLLSDSGFYLCAWSVGYSNQPQHFGDGTRLSIL.

The chain links TRBV5-4 to TRBJ2-1; 9 bases align to TRBD2. V lost 0 bases, J lost 6 bases, and 7 bases stayed unmatched. Germline CDR1 and CDR2: SGHNT and YYREEE (reference sequence). The CDR3 runs to 16 residues. The DNA of the CDR3 is TGTGCCAGCAGCTTGGTACTGGCGGGGGGGCTCAATGAGCAGTTCTTC. Translation: CASSLVLAGGLNEQFF.

This chain uses TRBV30 with TRBJ1-2; D may be TRBD1 (5 bases). The CDR3 contains 13 residues. Trimming shortened V by 3 bases and J by 1 base, and 9 bases separated the two germline ends. Looked up from germline, CDR1 is GTSNPN and CDR2 is SVGIG (reference sequence). CDR3 in amino acids: CAWREGLNYGYTF. The CDR3 nucleotides read TGTGCCTGGAGGGAGGGACTTAACTATGGCTACACCTTC.

The rearrangement uses TRBV5-4 and TRBJ2-7, with a tentative D call TRBD2 (5 bases). The CDR3 spans 12 residues. Trimming stripped 3 bases from V and 6 bases from J, with 10 bases between. Per the germline V gene, CDR1 is SGHNT and CDR2 is YYREEE (reference sequence). CDR3 bases: TGTGCCAGCAGCTCCACTAGAGGCGAGCAGTACTTC. It encodes CASSSTRGEQYF.

V usage is TRBV7-9 and J usage is TRBJ1-3; 7 bases match TRBD1. The ends lost 5 bases at V and 3 bases at J; junction bases unmatched: 7. The CDR3 is 15 residues long. Germline-derived CDR1 and CDR2 are SEHNR and FQNEAQ (reference sequence). The chain's CDR3 is CASSPDRDSGNTIYF. The CDR3 DNA reads as TGTGCCAGCAGCCCAGACAGGGACAGTGGAAACACCATATATTTT.

In its sample, this clone was seen a few times. V and J are TRBV4-2 and TRBJ1-6, with D perhaps matching TRBD1 (6 bases). CDR3 length: 14 amino acids. Per the germline V gene, CDR1 is LGHNA and CDR2 is YNFKEQ. Trimming cost V 1 base and J 9 bases, with 10 bases left between them. CDR3 protein: CASSQARGVSPLHF. CDR3 in DNA: TGTGCCAGCAGCCAAGCCAGGGGAGTTTCACCCCTCCACTTT.

The J gene is TRBJ1-5, the V gene TRBV27; TRBD1 matches at 8 bases. The CDR3 runs 15 residues. The V segment lost 3 bases and the J segment 4 bases; nucleotides outside the gene matches: 5. Germline CDR1 and CDR2: MNHEY and SMNVEV (reference sequence). The CDR3 nucleotides are TGTGCCAGCAGTTTCTCCGGACAGGGAAATCAGCCCCAGCATTTT. It codes for CASSFSGQGNQPQHF.

J is TRBJ2-7 and V is TRBV27; the match to TRBD2 covers 7 bases. V dropped 5 bases and J dropped 3; count of bases not matched to a gene: 4. Germline V gene data show CDR1 as MNHEY and CDR2 as SMNVEV (reference sequence). This CDR3 region has 13 residues. CDR3 in DNA: TGTGCCAGCAGTCTCAAGCGGGGCTACGAGCAGTACTTC. Encoded protein: CASSLKRGYEQYF.

The chain links TRBV14 to TRBJ1-3; 7 positions agree with TRBD1. Germline V gives CDR1 SGHDN, CDR2 FVKESK. The CDR3 is made up of 16 amino acids. After removal of 2 bases from V and 2 bases from J, the junction contained 6 bases not matched to a gene. DNA of the CDR3: TGTGCCAGCAGCCAAACCAGGGGGATCACTGGAAACACCATATATTTT. Amino acid sequence: CASSQTRGITGNTIYF.

This clone showed up just once. The chain uses TRBV3-1 (or the pseudogene TRBV3-2) and TRBJ2-7, with 9 bases aligning to TRBD2. The CDR3 extends over 16 amino acids. J lost 2 bases, V lost 4 bases, and 9 bases had no gene match. The germline gives CDR1 LGHDT, CDR2 YNNKEL (reference sequence). Here the CDR3 reads CASSLFGAGGAYEQYF. The CDR3 nucleotides read TGTGCCAGCAGCCTGTTTGGAGCGGGGGGAGCCTACGAGCAGTACTTC.

This sequence joins TRBV11-3 and TRBJ1-1; 8 nucleotides agree with TRBD1. The germline CDR1 and CDR2 sequences are SGHNT and YENEEA. CDR3 size: 15 residues. The trim removed 1 base at V and 1 base at J, leaving 2 bases unmatched. CDR3 sequence: CASSLAGQGNTEAFF. The CDR3, as DNA: TGTGCCAGCAGCTTAGCAGGACAGGGGAACACTGAAGCTTTCTTT.

This chain uses TRBV19 with TRBJ2-7; D is perhaps TRBD2 (5 bases). The CDR3 consists of 15 residues. Trimming shortened V by 8 bases and J by 0 bases, and 17 bases separated the two germline ends. CDR1 is LNHDA, CDR2 SQIVND, per germline (reference sequence). The chain's CDR3 is CASARAAPGSYEQYF. The CDR3 nucleotides are TGTGCCAGTGCGCGGGCAGCGCCTGGCTCCTACGAGCAGTACTTC.

The chain combines TRBV2 with TRBJ2-2, with D perhaps matching TRBD1 (5 bases). The germline CDR1 and CDR2 sequences are SNHLY and FYNNEI. The V gene lost 5 bases and the J gene lost 0 bases, with 13 bases spanning the gap. This CDR3 region has 16 residues. CDR3 amino acids: CASSRQTGTNTGELFF. The DNA of the CDR3 is TGTGCCAGCAGTCGCCAAACAGGAACGAACACCGGGGAGCTGTTTTTT.

The chain recombines TRBV9 with TRBJ1-2, with 11 bases matching TRBD1. Germline assignment: CDR1 SGDLS and CDR2 YYNGEE. The trim removed 4 bases at V and 2 bases at J, leaving 4 bases unmatched. This CDR3 has 15 residues. This CDR3 is CASSRDRGLNYGYTF. The CDR3 DNA sequence: TGTGCCAGCAGCCGGGACAGGGGGTTGAACTATGGCTACACCTTC.

Here the CDR3 reads CASSPRAELPLNTEAFF. The CDR3 coding sequence is TGTGCCAGCAGCCCAAGAGCGGAACTCCCCTTGAACACTGAAGCTTTCTTT. The chain recombines TRBV21-1 with TRBJ1-1. TRBV21-1 is an annotated pseudogene. CDR3 length equals 17 residues.

This clone was picked up one time. The chain employs TRBV7-2 and TRBJ1-6; D uncertain. This CDR3 has 14 residues. The ends were cut back, 3 bases at V and 7 bases at J, with 10 bases in the middle. Germline V gene sequence: CDR1 SGHTA, CDR2 FQGNSA. CDR3 amino acids: CASSLTGRNSPLHF. Here the CDR3 DNA reads TGTGCCAGCAGCTTGACTGGGAGGAATTCACCCCTCCACTTT. Full variable domain (missing parts from reference TRBV7-2 and TRBJ1-6): GAGVSQSPSNKVTEKGKDVELRCDPISGHTALYWYRQSLGQGLEFLIYFQGNSAPDKSGLPSDRFSAERTGGSVSTLTIQRTQQEDSAVYLCASSLTGRNSPLHFGNGTRLTVT.

The chain joins TRBV1 to TRBJ2-2; TRBD2, the table's D call, was not compared with the DNA. TRBV1 represents a pseudogene. The CDR3 sequence is 15 residues long. The CDR3, as DNA: TGCACCAGCAGTTTTAGCGGGACGAACACCGGGGAGCTGTTTTTT. It translates to CTSSFSGTNTGELFF.

This chain links TRBV18 with TRBJ1-1; 8 bases map to TRBD1. This CDR3 is built from 15 residues. V gave up 3 bases and J gave up 5 bases; unmatched junction bases: 8. The germline gives CDR1 KGHSH, CDR2 LQKENI. CDR3 sequence: CASSPTGTGGTEAFF. The CDR3 DNA reads TGTGCCAGCTCACCTACCGGGACAGGTGGTACTGAAGCTTTCTTT.

The J gene is TRBJ2-7, the V gene TRBV11-3; D possibly corresponds to TRBD2 (5 bases). Trimming removed 1 base at V and 0 bases at J, with 16 bases between. The CDR3 has 17 residues. Germline lookup yields CDR1 SGHNT and CDR2 YENEEA. The CDR3 DNA is TGTGCCAGCAGCTTAGTATTCCCCCCTAGCCGCTCCTACGAGCAGTACTTC. Translated: CASSLVFPPSRSYEQYF.

The rearrangement joins TRBV14 to TRBJ1-6; 8 bases map to TRBD1. V lost 4 bases to trimming and J lost 9 bases; unmatched junction nucleotides: 5. This CDR3 region has 14 residues. Germline CDR1 and CDR2: SGHDN and FVKESK. This chain's CDR3 is CASSLDRAVSPLHF. The CDR3 region has the DNA TGTGCCAGCAGCCTGGACAGGGCTGTTTCACCCCTCCACTTT.

This clone was detected only once. The CDR3 here is CASSGNRIGQETQYF. Written as DNA, the CDR3 is TGTGCCAGCAGTGGTAATCGAATCGGTCAAGAGACCCAGTACTTC. The gene calls are TRBV28 and TRBJ2-5; D gene uncertain. Looked up from germline, CDR1 is MDHEN and CDR2 is SYDVKM. This CDR3 contains 15 residues. Trimming took off 5 bases at V and 2 bases at J, with 15 bases between the two ends.

The V call is TRBV5-1, the J call TRBJ2-1; 8 nucleotides line up with TRBD2. CDR1 and CDR2 (germline): SGHRS, YFSETQ. The CDR3 contains 15 residues. The junction had 6 bases not matched to a gene; V was cut back by 0 bases and J by 7 bases. The CDR3 DNA sequence: TGCGCCAGCAGCTTGGCCAGCGGGGGAAGGAATGAGCAGTTCTTC. Encoded protein: CASSLASGGRNEQFF.

This sequence joins TRBV7-2 and TRBJ2-5; 10 bases are a match to TRBD2. J gave up 5 bases and V 5 bases, and 8 bases lay outside the gene matches. CDR1 is SGHTA and CDR2 is FQGNSA in the germline V gene. This CDR3 spans 15 amino acids. CDR3 coding DNA: TGTGCCAGCAGCCTGCGGACTAGCGGTAGGGAGACCCAGTACTTC. Amino acids: CASSLRTSGRETQYF.